This T cell receptor (beta chain) was recovered during a study of quantifying T cell responses using KT2 cells. About the research overall: cDNA was made from DNase-treated RNA using alpha and beta constant primers. The second PCR was a qPCR stopped at a predetermined fluorescence threshold.

This CDR3 has 15 residues. The germline CDR1 and CDR2 sequences are MNHNS and SASEGT. Trimming shortened V by 2 bases and J by 4 bases, and 12 bases separated the two germline ends. Known numbers of the T cell clone KT2 were added to PBMC. This clonotype was recorded a few times. Its cognate antigen is unknown. The study, taken as a whole, reports: Very high KT2 spike-in numbers caused saturation in KT2 sequence detection.

Each cDNA got a UMI-containing oligo ligated at its 3' end. First-round PCR used 3 to 4 cycles and beta primers RC1.1 and RC1.2 covering TRBC1 and TRBC2. TCRdb recomputed calls from the UMI-ligation and nested PCR reads with MiXCR, one row per CDR3 protein. This sample has around 56,000 distinct CDR3 sequences, with roughly an eighth found just once. The chain has TRBV6-1 and TRBJ1-5; no firm D call. The sequence was collected from a human donor. The sample consisted of PBMCs spiked with cells of the T cell clone KT2. The CDR3 bases are TGTGCCAGCAGTGAAATGGCGGCACAGAATCAGCCCCAGCATTTT. This codes for CASSEMAAQNQPQHF.